Below, one T cell receptor (beta chain) is given with its context. The sample originates from a study of blood T cell repertoires in COVID-19. This CDR3 has 11 residues. CDR1 is LNHDA, CDR2 SQIVND, per germline (reference sequence). With V trimmed by 6 bases and J by 9 bases, 1 base remained unmatched. TCRdb's copy holds only in-frame clones and misses some; the assay was immunoSEQ multiplex PCR. This sample has fewer than 200,000 clones, with around four fifths found just once. This clonotype was obtained from a woman in her 70s who had recovered from COVID-19. Sequenced material: peripheral blood. The chain is built from TRBV19 and TRBJ2-1; 8 nucleotides align to TRBD2. CDR3 bases: TGTGCCAGTAGGCTAGCGGGTGAGCAGTTCTTC. It encodes CASRLAGEQFF.